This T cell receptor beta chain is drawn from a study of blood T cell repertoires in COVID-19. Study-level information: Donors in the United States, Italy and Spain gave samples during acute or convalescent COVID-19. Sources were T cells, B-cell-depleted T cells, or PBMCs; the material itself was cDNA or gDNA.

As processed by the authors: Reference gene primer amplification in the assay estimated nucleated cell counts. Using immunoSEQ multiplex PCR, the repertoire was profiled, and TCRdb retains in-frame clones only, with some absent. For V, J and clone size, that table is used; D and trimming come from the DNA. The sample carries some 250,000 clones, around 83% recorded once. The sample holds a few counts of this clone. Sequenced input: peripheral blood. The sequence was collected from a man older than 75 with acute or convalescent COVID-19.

CDR3 nucleotide sequence: TGCGCCAGCAGCCCAGGGATTCGCTCCTACAATGAGCAGTTCTTC. Protein: CASSPGIRSYNEQFF. This rearrangement joins TRBV5-1 to TRBJ2-1; D perhaps matches TRBD1 (5 bases). V was clipped by 4 bases and J by 0 bases, with 11 bases between them. CDR1 and CDR2 (germline): SGHRS, YFSETQ. The length of the CDR3 is 15 residues.